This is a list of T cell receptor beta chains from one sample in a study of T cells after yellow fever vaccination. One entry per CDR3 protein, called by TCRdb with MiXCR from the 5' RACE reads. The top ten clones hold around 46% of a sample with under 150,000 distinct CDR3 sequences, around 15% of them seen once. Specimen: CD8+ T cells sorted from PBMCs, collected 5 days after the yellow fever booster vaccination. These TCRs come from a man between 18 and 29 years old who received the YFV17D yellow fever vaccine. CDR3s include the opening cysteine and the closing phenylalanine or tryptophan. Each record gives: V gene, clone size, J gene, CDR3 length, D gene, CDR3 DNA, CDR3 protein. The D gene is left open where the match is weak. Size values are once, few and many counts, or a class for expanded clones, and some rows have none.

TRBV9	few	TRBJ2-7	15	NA	TGTGCCAGCAGCGAGGGCGAGGGCAGCCGGTACGAGCAGTACTTC	CASSEGEGSRYEQYF
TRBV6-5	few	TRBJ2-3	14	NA	TGTGCCAGCAGCGCTGCGGGGTCCACAGATACGCAGTATTTT	CASSAAGSTDTQYF
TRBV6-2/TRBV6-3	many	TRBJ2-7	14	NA	TGTGCCAGCAGTCCTCGACAGAAAATCTACGAGCAGTACTTC	CASSPRQKIYEQYF
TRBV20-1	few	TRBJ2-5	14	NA	TGCAGTGCTAGAGATGGGGATGGGGATGAGACCCAGTACTTC	CSARDGDGDETQYF
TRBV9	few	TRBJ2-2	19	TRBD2	TGTGCCAGCAGCGTAGGGGGGACTAGCGGGGTTCTGAACACCGGGGAGCTGTTTTTT	CASSVGGTSGVLNTGELFF
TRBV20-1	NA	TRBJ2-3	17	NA	TGCAGTGCTAACCTCGAGGGCCTAAGCGCTTCCACAGATACGCAGTATTTT	CSANLEGLSASTDTQYF
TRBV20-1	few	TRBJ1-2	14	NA	TGCAGTGCTAGAGTGCCGGGGGGGTACTATGGCTACACCTTC	CSARVPGGYYGYTF
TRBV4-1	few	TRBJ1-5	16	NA	TGCGCCAGCAGCCAAGAGAATGTACAGGCTAATCAGCCCCAGCATTTT	CASSQENVQANQPQHF
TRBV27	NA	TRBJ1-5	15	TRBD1	TGTGCCAGCGGTGAGACAGGGGGAAGCAATCAGCCCCAGCATTTT	CASGETGGSNQPQHF
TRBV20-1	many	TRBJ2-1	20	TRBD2	TGCAGTGCTAGTCGACCAGGGGGACTAGCGGGGTCCCACTCCTACAATGAGCAGTTCTTC	CSASRPGGLAGSHSYNEQFF
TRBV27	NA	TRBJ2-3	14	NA	TGTGCCAGCAGTTTATCTTCCAGCACAGATACGCAGTATTTT	CASSLSSSTDTQYF
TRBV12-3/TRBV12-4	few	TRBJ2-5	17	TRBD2	TGTGCCAGCAGTCAGGGGACTAGCGGGGGCCCCCTCGAGACCCAGTACTTC	CASSQGTSGGPLETQYF
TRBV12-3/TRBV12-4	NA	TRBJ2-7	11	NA	TGTGCCAGCAGAGGTGGGTACCAGCAGTACTTC	CASRGGYQQYF
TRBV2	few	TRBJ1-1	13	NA	TGTGCCAGCAATTGGGAGCTGAACACTGAAGCTTTCTTT	CASNWELNTEAFF
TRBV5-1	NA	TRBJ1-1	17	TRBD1	TGCGCCAGCAGCTTGTGGGGACGAGGGGGCGCGGACACTGAAGCTTTCTTT	CASSLWGRGGADTEAFF
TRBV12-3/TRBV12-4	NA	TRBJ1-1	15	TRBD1	TGTGCCAGCAGTACCACAGGGGGCCAGGACACTGAAGCTTTCTTT	CASSTTGGQDTEAFF
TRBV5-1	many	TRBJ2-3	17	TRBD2	TGCGCCAGCAGCTTCGGGACTAGCGGGGCCTACACAGATACGCAGTATTTT	CASSFGTSGAYTDTQYF
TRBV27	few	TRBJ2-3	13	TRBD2	TGTGCCAGCAGTCTTGGGAGGGTGAATACGCAGTATTTT	CASSLGRVNTQYF
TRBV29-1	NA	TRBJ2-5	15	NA	TGCAGCGTTGAGTCTGGAGGGGGGTTCCAAGAGACCCAGTACTTC	CSVESGGGFQETQYF
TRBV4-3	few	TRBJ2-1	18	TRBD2	TGCGCCAGCAGCCAAGATCGCCTAGCGGGGGGGCTCTACAATGAGCAGTTCTTC	CASSQDRLAGGLYNEQFF
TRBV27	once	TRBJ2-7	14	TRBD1	TGTGCCAGCAGGGGCTTTCACAGGGGCTACGAGCAGTACTTC	CASRGFHRGYEQYF
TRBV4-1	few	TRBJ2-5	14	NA	TGCGCCAGCAGCCAATGGGGACCGTCAAAGACCCAGTACTTC	CASSQWGPSKTQYF
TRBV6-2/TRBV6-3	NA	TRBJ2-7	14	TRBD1	TGTGCCAGCAGTACCCTTTCGGACAGGGGCGAGCAGTACTTC	CASSTLSDRGEQYF
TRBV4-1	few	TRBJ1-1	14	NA	TGCGCCAGCAGCCTTCGGACAACTAACACTGAAGCTTTCTTT	CASSLRTTNTEAFF
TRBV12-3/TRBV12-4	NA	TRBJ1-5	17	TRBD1	TGTGCCAGCAGTCCGGGACAGAGGAGAGGTTTAAATCAGCCCCAGCATTTT	CASSPGQRRGLNQPQHF
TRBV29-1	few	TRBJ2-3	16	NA	TGCAGCGTTGAAGTTCCCCAGCGCCACAGCACAGATACGCAGTATTTT	CSVEVPQRHSTDTQYF
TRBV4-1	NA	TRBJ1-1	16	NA	TGCGCCAGCAGCCATAAGACAGTGCTCCGGAACACTGAAGCTTTCTTT	CASSHKTVLRNTEAFF
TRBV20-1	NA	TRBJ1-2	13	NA	TGCAGTGCTAACAGCCCCGGGGACTATGGCTACACCTTC	CSANSPGDYGYTF
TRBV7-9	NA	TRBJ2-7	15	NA	TGTGCCAGCGGAGGTTCAGGTTGGGGCTCCTACGAGCAGTACTTC	CASGGSGWGSYEQYF
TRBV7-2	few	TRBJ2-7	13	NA	TGTGCCAGCAGCTTAGGGAGGGGGAATGAGCAGTACTTC	CASSLGRGNEQYF
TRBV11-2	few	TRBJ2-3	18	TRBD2	TGTGCCAGCATCCCCGGGGGACTAGCGGGGTCCTACACAGATACGCAGTATTTT	CASIPGGLAGSYTDTQYF
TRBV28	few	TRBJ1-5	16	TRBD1	TGTGCCAGCAGCTCCCTTCGGACAGGGGTTGTTCAGCCCCAGCATTTT	CASSSLRTGVVQPQHF
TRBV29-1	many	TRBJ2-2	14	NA	TGCAGCGTTTTGGGGGACCTTGGCACCGGGGAGCTGTTTTTT	CSVLGDLGTGELFF
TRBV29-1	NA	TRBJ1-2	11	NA	TGCAGCGCCTCGGGCCACTATGGCTACACCTTC	CSASGHYGYTF
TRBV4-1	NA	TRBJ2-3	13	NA	TGCGCCAGCAGCCGTAACTCAGCAGATACGCAGTATTTT	CASSRNSADTQYF
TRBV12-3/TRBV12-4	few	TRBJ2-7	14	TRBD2	TGTGCCAGCAGTTTGGGGGGGATTAACTACGAGCAGTACTTC	CASSLGGINYEQYF
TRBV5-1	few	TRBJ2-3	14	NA	TGCGCCAGCAGCTTGGAGACAATCGAAGATACGCAGTATTTT	CASSLETIEDTQYF
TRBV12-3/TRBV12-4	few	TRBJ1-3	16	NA	TGTGCCAGCAGCCAACCCGGACAAATCTCTGGAAACACCATATATTTT	CASSQPGQISGNTIYF
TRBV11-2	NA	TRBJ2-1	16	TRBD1	TGTGCCAGCAGCTGGGGACAGGGTGGCTCCTACAATGAGCAGTTCTTC	CASSWGQGGSYNEQFF
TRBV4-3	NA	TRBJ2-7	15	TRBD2	TGCGCCAGCAGCCACATAGCGGGGGTTACCTACGAGCAGTACTTC	CASSHIAGVTYEQYF
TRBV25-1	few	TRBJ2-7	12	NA	TGTGCCAGCAGTGTAACAAACTACGAGCAGTACTTC	CASSVTNYEQYF
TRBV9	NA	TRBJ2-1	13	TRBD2	TGTGCCAGCAGCCTAAGCGGGGGCGATGAGCAGTTCTTC	CASSLSGGDEQFF
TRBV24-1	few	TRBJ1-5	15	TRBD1	TGTGCCACCAGTGCCGACAGGGGTAGCAATCAGCCCCAGCATTTT	CATSADRGSNQPQHF
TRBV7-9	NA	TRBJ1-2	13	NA	TGTGCCAGCAGCTTCGGTGGGGCGCAGGGCTACACCTTC	CASSFGGAQGYTF
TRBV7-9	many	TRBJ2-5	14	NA	TGTGCCAGCAGCTGGGGGCCGGGGGGAGAGACCCAGTACTTC	CASSWGPGGETQYF
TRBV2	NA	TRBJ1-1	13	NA	TGTGCCAGCAGTGATCAAGTGAACACTGAAGCTTTCTTT	CASSDQVNTEAFF
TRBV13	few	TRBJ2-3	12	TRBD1	TGTGCCAGCCGAGACAGGGGAGATACGCAGTATTTT	CASRDRGDTQYF
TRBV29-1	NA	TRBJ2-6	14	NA	TGCAGCGTCGACCTAGGCTCTGGGGCCAACGTCCTGACTTTC	CSVDLGSGANVLTF
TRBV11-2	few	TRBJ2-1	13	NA	TGTGCCAGCAGCTTAGAAACTAGCTATGAGCAGTTCTTC	CASSLETSYEQFF
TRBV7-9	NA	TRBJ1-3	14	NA	TGTGCCAGCAGCCGCCGTATTGGTGGGTACACCATATATTTT	CASSRRIGGYTIYF
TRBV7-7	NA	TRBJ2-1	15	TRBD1	TGTGCTAGCAGCGCACTTCAGGGGGAGTACAATGAGCAGTTCTTC	CASSALQGEYNEQFF
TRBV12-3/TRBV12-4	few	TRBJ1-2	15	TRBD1	TGTGCCAGCAGTTTGACAGGGGGCCGTCGGGATGGCTACACCTTC	CASSLTGGRRDGYTF
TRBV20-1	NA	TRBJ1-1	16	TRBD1	TGCAGTGCTAGAGGCACGGGACAGGGTGAAGGGGCTGAAGCTTTCTTT	CSARGTGQGEGAEAFF
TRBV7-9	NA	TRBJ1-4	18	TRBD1	TGTGCCAGCAGCTTACCCCAAGCAAGGGGGCGCAGGGTTGAAAAACTGTTTTTT	CASSLPQARGRRVEKLFF
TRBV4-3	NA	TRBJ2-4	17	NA	TGCGCCAGCAGCCAAGATATAATCGAGGGGGTTAAAAACATTCAGTACTTC	CASSQDIIEGVKNIQYF
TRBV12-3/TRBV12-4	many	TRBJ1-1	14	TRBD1	TGTGCCAGCAGTGGACAGGGTTTGAACACTGAAGCTTTCTTT	CASSGQGLNTEAFF
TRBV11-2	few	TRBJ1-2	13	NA	TGTGCCAGCAGCTCTACCGGGGTCTATGGCTACACCTTC	CASSSTGVYGYTF